The 19 T cell receptor beta chains listed next were all sequenced from one sample in a study of T cell responses to AZD1222 COVID-19 vaccine (dated by TCRdb to the early 2020s). The time point label, read with the paper, signifies: baseline before first vaccination. The method was the immunoSEQ multiplex PCR assay. TCRdb holds this immuneACCESS table with in-frame rearrangements only. Some clones are missing; in checked studies, unresolved V genes explain under half, and the rest has no known cause. The sample profile shows approximately 150,000 clones; about 95% of them were found once. In total, the top ten clones hold around 1.3% of the sample. The sample here was peripheral blood, taken on day 0 of AZD1222 vaccination. These receptors were collected from an adult in good health.

J is TRBJ2-7 and V is TRBV28, with TRBD1 matching 8 bases. Germline V gene data show CDR1 as MDHEN and CDR2 as SYDVKM. The CDR3 consists of 14 residues. J lost 3 bases, V lost 7 bases, and 8 bases had no gene match. DNA of the CDR3: TGTGCCAGCACATCGGACAGGGCCAGCTACGAGCAGTACGTC. Translating gives CASTSDRASYEQYV.

This clone was detected only once. CDR3 protein: CASSQTTSVNEQFF. The CDR3 DNA follows: TGCGCCAGCAGCCAAACCACTAGTGTCAATGAGCAGTTCTTC. The rearrangement links TRBV4-1 to TRBJ2-1; tentative D call: TRBD2 (5 bases). The germline V gene encodes CDR1 MGHRA and CDR2 YSYEKL. Trimming removed 2 bases from V and 6 bases from J, with 11 bases in between. The CDR3 sequence is 14 residues long.

The chain recombines TRBV4-3 with TRBJ1-1, with 8 positions matching TRBD1. The germline CDR1 and CDR2 sequences are LGHNA and YSLEER. The CDR3 spans 18 residues. J gave up 4 bases and V 0 bases, and 13 bases lay outside the gene matches. CDR3: CASSQELYRTGRSTEAFF. Written as DNA, the CDR3 is TGCGCCAGCAGCCAAGAATTGTACAGGACAGGGAGATCCACTGAAGCTTTCTTT.

This chain joins TRBV7-9 and TRBJ2-5, with 8 bases that match TRBD1. This CDR3 is built from 14 residues. V was pared by 1 base and J by 4 bases, with 2 bases of the junction left unmatched. CDR1 SEHNR and CDR2 FQNEAQ come from the germline V gene (reference sequence). In DNA form, the CDR3 reads TGTGCCAGCAGCTTAGGGACAGGGATAGAGACCCAGTACTTC. It codes for CASSLGTGIETQYF.

The chain carries TRBV5-1 and TRBJ2-2, with 10 bases identical to TRBD1. CDR1 SGHRS and CDR2 YFSETQ come from the germline V gene. CDR3 length: 17 residues. The J segment lost 7 bases and the V segment lost 3 bases, leaving 12 bases of the junction unmatched. As DNA, the CDR3 is TGCGCCAGCAGCTGGTCCGGGACAGGGGCCATTGTCGGGGAGCTGTTTTTT. This codes for CASSWSGTGAIVGELFF. Using reference TRBV5-1 and TRBJ2-2 for the parts outside the CDR3, the full variable domain is KAGVTQTPRYLIKTRGQQVTLSCSPISGHRSVSWYQQTPGQGLQFLFEYFSETQRNKGNFPGRFSGRQFSNSRSEMNVSTLELGDSALYLCASSWSGTGAIVGELFFGEGSRLTVL.

This rearrangement joins TRBV7-9 to TRBJ2-1, with no clear D. Trimming removed 5 bases from V and 3 bases from J, with 20 bases in between. Germline CDR1 and CDR2: SEHNR and FQNEAQ (reference sequence). This CDR3 is built from 17 residues. The CDR3 bases are TGTGCCAGCAGCCCCTTAGGTAGGCAGTGGATCTACAATGAGCAGTTCTTC. Translating gives CASSPLGRQWIYNEQFF. Looking up the rest from reference TRBV7-9 and TRBJ2-1 gives the full variable domain: DTGVSQNPRHKITKRGQNVTFRCDPISEHNRLYWYRQTLGQGPEFLTYFQNEAQLEKSRLLSDRFSAERPKGSFSTLEIQRTEQGDSAMYLCASSPLGRQWIYNEQFFGPGTRLTVL.

This clone was found once. This chain uses TRBV3-1 (or the pseudogene TRBV3-2) with TRBJ2-1; D may correspond to TRBD1 or TRBD2 (7 bases each). CDR1 is LGHDT and CDR2 is YNNKEL in the germline V gene (reference sequence). V was cut by 1 base and J by 6 bases, with 16 bases left in between. The CDR3 is made up of 16 amino acids. The CDR3 bases are TGTGCCAGCAGCCAAGGGGGGAGGGGGCCGGGCAATGAGCAGTTCTTC. Its translation: CASSQGGRGPGNEQFF.

The chain employs TRBV5-1 and TRBJ2-5; 8 bases align to TRBD2. The V segment lost 1 base and the J segment 1 base; nucleotides outside the gene matches: 0. Per the germline V gene, CDR1 is SGHRS and CDR2 is YFSETQ. The CDR3 covers 14 residues. The CDR3 DNA reads as TGCGCCAGCAGCTTGAGCGGGAGCCAAGAGACCCAGTACTTC. This sequence encodes CASSLSGSQETQYF.

The J gene is TRBJ1-1, the V gene TRBV7-9; D unclear. The V and J ends lost 0 bases and 3 bases respectively, with 8 bases between them. The CDR3 spans 14 residues. Germline assignment: CDR1 SEHNR and CDR2 FQNEAQ (reference sequence). CDR3: CASSLAREYTEAFF. In DNA form, the CDR3 reads TGTGCCAGCAGCTTAGCAAGGGAGTACACTGAAGCTTTCTTT.

Turning to this clone: This CDR3 is also generated by other DNA sequences in the sample. This chain connects TRBV6-5 to TRBJ2-5; D remains ambiguous. V lost 6 bases and J lost 2, with 1 base in between. Germline CDR1 reads MNHEY; CDR2 reads SVGAGI. The CDR3 covers 10 residues. CDR3 sequence (DNA): TGTGCCAGCAGACAAGAGACCCAGTACTTC. Its protein product is CASRQETQYF.

This chain uses TRBV6-5 with TRBJ2-5; the D gene could be TRBD1 or TRBD2 (5 bases each). Germline values: CDR1 MNHEY, CDR2 SVGAGI. Trimming cost V 0 bases and J 5 bases, with 16 bases left between them. The CDR3 sequence is 16 residues long. The CDR3 loop is CASSYSRRGLGETQYF. The CDR3 nucleotides read TGTGCCAGCAGTTACTCGCGACGGGGCCTTGGGGAGACCCAGTACTTC.

J is TRBJ1-1 and V is TRBV3-1 (or the pseudogene TRBV3-2); D uncertain. V dropped 7 bases and J dropped 1 base, with 10 bases sitting between them. The CDR3 length is 13 residues. The germline V gene has CDR1 LGHDT and CDR2 YNNKEL (reference sequence). CDR3 in DNA: TGTGCCAGCACCCAGGCGGGGAACACTGAAGCTTTCTTT. It yields the protein CASTQAGNTEAFF.

This chain uses TRBV6-5 with TRBJ1-2, with 9 nucleotides matching TRBD1. Unmatched junction bases numbered 3, after V lost 0 bases and J lost 4 bases. The CDR3 has 15 residues. CDR1 is MNHEY, CDR2 SVGAGI, per germline. CDR3: CASSYSMGQGYGYTF. In nucleotides, the CDR3 is TGTGCCAGCAGTTACTCGATGGGACAGGGCTATGGCTACACCTTC.

The chain is built from TRBV19 and TRBJ1-5; no firm D call. Germline values: CDR1 LNHDA, CDR2 SQIVND (reference sequence). V lost 1 base to trimming and J lost 5 bases, with 9 bases between them. The length of the CDR3 is 14 residues. The CDR3 spells CASSIGTDYQPQHF. Written as DNA, the CDR3 is TGTGCCAGTAGTATAGGGACGGATTATCAGCCCCAGCATTTT.

J is TRBJ2-5 and V is TRBV28, with D tentatively TRBD1 (5 bases). Trimming took 6 bases from V and 5 from J, leaving 13 bases between them. This CDR3 is built from 13 residues. Germline loops: CDR1 MDHEN, CDR2 SYDVKM. The CDR3 loop reads CASSQGLRETQYF. The CDR3 nucleotides read TGTGCCAGCAGCCAGGGTTTACGTGAGACCCAGTACTTC.

The genes are TRBV4-2 and TRBJ1-6; D gene ambiguous. The germline V and J ends were trimmed by 3 bases and 13 bases, with 10 bases remaining between them. Germline CDR1 reads LGHNA; CDR2 reads YNFKEQ. The CDR3 consists of 12 residues. The CDR3 is CASSQAGTPLHF. The CDR3 DNA is TGTGCCAGCAGCCAGGCCGGAACTCCCCTCCACTTT.

This chain links TRBV4-1 with TRBJ2-3; TRBD1 agrees at 8 bases. CDR3 length equals 16 residues. Germline V gene data show CDR1 as MGHRA and CDR2 as YSYEKL. V lost 3 bases to trimming and J lost 6 bases; unmatched junction nucleotides: 11. The CDR3 coding sequence is TGCGCCAGCAGCCAGCCCTACAGGGGGGTCTTGGATACGCAGTATTTT. This gives the protein CASSQPYRGVLDTQYF.

V is TRBV20-1 and J is TRBJ2-3; D is unresolved. The CDR3 runs 11 residues. V lost 7 bases and J 1 base, leaving 6 bases between the germline ends. Germline V gene lookup returns CDR1 DFQATT and CDR2 SNEGSKA (reference sequence). The CDR3 loop is CSVFGTDTQYF. The CDR3 DNA reads as TGCAGTGTGTTTGGCACAGATACGCAGTATTTT.

The chain recombines TRBV19 with TRBJ1-5; TRBD1 matches at 9 bases. CDR3 length: 14 amino acids. Unmatched junction bases numbered 7, after V lost 6 bases and J lost 7 bases. CDR1 and CDR2 (germline): LNHDA, SQIVND (reference sequence). The CDR3, as DNA: TGTGCCAGTAGCACAGGGGGCGTGGACCAGCCCCAGCATTTT. Its protein is CASSTGGVDQPQHF.